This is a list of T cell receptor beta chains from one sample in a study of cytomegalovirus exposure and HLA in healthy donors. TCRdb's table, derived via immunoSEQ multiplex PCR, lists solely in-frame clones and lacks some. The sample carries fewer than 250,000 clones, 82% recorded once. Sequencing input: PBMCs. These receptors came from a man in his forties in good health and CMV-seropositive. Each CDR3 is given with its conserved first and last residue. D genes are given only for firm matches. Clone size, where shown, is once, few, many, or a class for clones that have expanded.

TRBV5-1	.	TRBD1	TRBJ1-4	TGCGCCAGCAGCGCCGGACAGGGGGAAAGTGAAAAACTGTTTTTT	CASSAGQGESEKLFF
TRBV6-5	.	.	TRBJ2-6	TGTGCCAGCAGTTACTCAGGGAGGACTGGGGCCAACGTCCTGACTTTC	CASSYSGRTGANVLTF
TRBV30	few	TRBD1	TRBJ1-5	TGTGCCTGCCGGGACAGGGCCAGCAATCAGCCCCAGCATTTT	CACRDRASNQPQHF
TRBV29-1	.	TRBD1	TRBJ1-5	TGCAGCGTTCTCACAGGGGATCGTCAGCCCCAGCATTTT	CSVLTGDRQPQHF
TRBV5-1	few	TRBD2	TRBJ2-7	TGCGCCAGCAGCTTTACTAGCGGATCCTACGAGCAGTACTTC	CASSFTSGSYEQYF
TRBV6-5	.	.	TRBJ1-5	TGTGCCAGCAGTTACTCGTGGGGGGGGCAGAGCCAGCCCCAGCATTTT	CASSYSWGGQSQPQHF
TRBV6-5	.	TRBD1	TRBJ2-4	TGTGCCAGCAGGTCGACAGGGGAAGGAAACATTCAGTACTTC	CASRSTGEGNIQYF
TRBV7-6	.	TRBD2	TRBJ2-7	TGTGCCAGCAGCTTAGAACTAGCGGGATACTACGAGCAGTACTTC	CASSLELAGYYEQYF
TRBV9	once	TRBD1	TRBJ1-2	TGTGCCAGCAGCCCATCGGGGACAGGGGCCTTCTATGGCTACACCTTC	CASSPSGTGAFYGYTF
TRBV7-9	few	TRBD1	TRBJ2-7	TGTGCCAGCAACCAGGGACAGGGAGGAATGCACGAGCAGTACTTC	CASNQGQGGMHEQYF
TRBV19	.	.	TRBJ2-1	TGTGCCACTCAAGCGAGTGGTGAGCAGTTCTTC	CATQASGEQFF
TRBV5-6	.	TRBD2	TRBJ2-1	TGTGCCAGCAGCTTGATACTAGCGGGCGACAATGAGCAGTTCTTC	CASSLILAGDNEQFF
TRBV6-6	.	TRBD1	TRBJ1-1	TGTGCCAGCAGGTACAGGGGTAACACTGAAGCTTTCTTT	CASRYRGNTEAFF
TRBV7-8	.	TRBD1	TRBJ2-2	TGTGCCAGCAGCTCCGGGACAGGGTTAGGCGGGGAGCTGTTTTTT	CASSSGTGLGGELFF
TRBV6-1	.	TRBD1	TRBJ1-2	TGTGCCAGCAGGGCCGGACAGGCAGCTAACTATGGCTACACCTTC	CASRAGQAANYGYTF
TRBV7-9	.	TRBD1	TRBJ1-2	TGTGCCAGCAGCCGGACAGGAGGCTATGGCTACACCTTC	CASSRTGGYGYTF
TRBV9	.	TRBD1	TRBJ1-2	TGTGCCAGCAGCGTATCCACGACAGGGTATGGCTACACCTTC	CASSVSTTGYGYTF
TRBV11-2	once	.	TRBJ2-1	TGTGCCAGCAGCCCCAGGGTTTTGGAGCAGTTCTTC	CASSPRVLEQFF
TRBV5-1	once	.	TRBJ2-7	TGCGCCAGCAGCTTGGGGACACGGAGCTCCTACGAGCAGTACTTC	CASSLGTRSSYEQYF
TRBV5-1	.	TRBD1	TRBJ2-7	TGCGCCAGCAGCTTGGTCCAGGGGGCGCGCGAGCAGTACTTC	CASSLVQGAREQYF
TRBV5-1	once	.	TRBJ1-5	TGCGCCAGCAGCTTGAGCAGCAATCAGCCCCAGCATTTT	CASSLSSNQPQHF
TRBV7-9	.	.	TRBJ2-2	TGTGCCAGCAGCCCACCCCTCGGGGTCTCCGGGGAGCTGTTTTTT	CASSPPLGVSGELFF
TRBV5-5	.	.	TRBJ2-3	TGTGCCAGCAGCTTTCTGGGGGGTACAGATACGCAGTATTTT	CASSFLGGTDTQYF
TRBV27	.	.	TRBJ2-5	TGTGCCAGCAGTCCCGCCTTCCCGGGAGCTAAGCAAGAGACCCAGTACTTC	CASSPAFPGAKQETQYF
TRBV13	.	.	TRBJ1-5	TGTGCCAGCAGCTTAGGCGGAAGGGGGAATCAGCCCCAGCATTTT	CASSLGGRGNQPQHF
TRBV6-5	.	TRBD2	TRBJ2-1	TGTGCCAGCAGTACCGGGACTACGTCAGGTGAGCAGTTCTTC	CASSTGTTSGEQFF
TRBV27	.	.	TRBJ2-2	TGTGCCAGCGGACGGGGGACCGGGGAGCTGTTTTTT	CASGRGTGELFF
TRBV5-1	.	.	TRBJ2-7	TGCGCCAGCAGTTACTGGACACCCTCCTACGAGCAGTACTTC	CASSYWTPSYEQYF
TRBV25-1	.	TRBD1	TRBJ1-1	TGTGCCAGCAGTGATTTCGAGGGACAGGGGGCTGAAGCTTTCTTT	CASSDFEGQGAEAFF
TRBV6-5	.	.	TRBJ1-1	TGTGCCAGCAGTTACGCCCGTTGGGGGGTCGCTGAAGCTTTCTTT	CASSYARWGVAEAFF
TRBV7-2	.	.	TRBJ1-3	TGTGCCAGCAGCTTTTCTGGGACATCCTCTGGAAACACCATATATTTT	CASSFSGTSSGNTIYF
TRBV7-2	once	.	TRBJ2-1	TGTGCCAGCAGCTTGTTTCAGGGCTCCTACAATGAGCAGTTCTTC	CASSLFQGSYNEQFF
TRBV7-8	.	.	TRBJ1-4	TGTGCCAGCAGCCCGTGGGACTCATCGCGGGGTGAAAAACTGTTTTTT	CASSPWDSSRGEKLFF
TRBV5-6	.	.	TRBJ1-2	TGTGCCAGCAGCCTACAGGGAGTTGGTGGCTACACCTTC	CASSLQGVGGYTF
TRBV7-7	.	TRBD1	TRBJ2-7	TGTGCTAGCAGCCCGGGACAGGGAAGCGAGCAGTACTTC	CASSPGQGSEQYF
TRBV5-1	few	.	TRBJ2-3	TGCGCCAGCAGCTTGGATCCTAGCACAGATACGCAGTATTTT	CASSLDPSTDTQYF
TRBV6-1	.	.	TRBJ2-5	TGTGCCAGCGGCGGCCGCCAAGAGACCCAGTACTTC	CASGGRQETQYF
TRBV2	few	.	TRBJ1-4	TGTGCCAGCAGTGTTTGGCTCAATGAAAAACTGTTTTTT	CASSVWLNEKLFF
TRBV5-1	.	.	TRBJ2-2	TGCGCCAGCAGCTTGGCAGGGCAGCTCCCCCTTACCGGGGAGCTGTTTTTT	CASSLAGQLPLTGELFF
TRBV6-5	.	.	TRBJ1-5	TGTGCCAGCAGTTACGACGGGTCTCAGCCCCAGCATTTT	CASSYDGSQPQHF
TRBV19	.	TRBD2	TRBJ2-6	TGTGCCAGTAGCAACGGACTAGCGGGAATCTCTGGGGCCAACGTCCTGACTTTC	CASSNGLAGISGANVLTF
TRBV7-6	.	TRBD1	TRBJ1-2	TGTGCCAGCAGCCCAACAGGGGGCCGGGGCTACACCTTC	CASSPTGGRGYTF
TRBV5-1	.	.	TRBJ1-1	TGCGCCAGCAGGATTCAGGGGAGCACTGAAGCTTTCTTT	CASRIQGSTEAFF
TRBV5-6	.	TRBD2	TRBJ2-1	TGTGCCAGCAGCTTGAGTGTGGGAGGGCGAAATGAGCAGTTCTTC	CASSLSVGGRNEQFF
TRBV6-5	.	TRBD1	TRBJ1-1	TGTGCCAGCAGTTACGGTACAGGGGAAACTGAAGCTTTCTTT	CASSYGTGETEAFF
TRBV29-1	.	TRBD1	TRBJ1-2	TGCAGCGCCCGATCGGGACAGGGTCCTGGCTACACCTTC	CSARSGQGPGYTF
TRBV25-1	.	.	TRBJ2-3	TGTGCCAGCAGTGAATTTTCACTTACAGATACGCAGTATTTT	CASSEFSLTDTQYF